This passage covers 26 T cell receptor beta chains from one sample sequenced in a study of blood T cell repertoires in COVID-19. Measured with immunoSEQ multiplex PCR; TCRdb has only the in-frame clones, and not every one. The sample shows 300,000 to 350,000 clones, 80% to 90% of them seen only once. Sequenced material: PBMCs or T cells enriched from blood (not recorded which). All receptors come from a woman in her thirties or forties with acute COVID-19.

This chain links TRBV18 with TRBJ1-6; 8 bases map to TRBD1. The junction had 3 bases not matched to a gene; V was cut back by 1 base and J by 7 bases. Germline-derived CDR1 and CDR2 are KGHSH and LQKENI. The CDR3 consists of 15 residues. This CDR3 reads CASSPRTGTNSPLHF. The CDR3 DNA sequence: TGTGCCAGCTCACCACGGACAGGGACAAATTCACCCCTCCACTTT.

CDR3 DNA sequence: TGTGCCAGCAGCTCCCTAGGTAGCACAGATACGCAGTATTTT. Residues: CASSSLGSTDTQYF. This rearrangement joins TRBV7-3 to TRBJ2-3; D call uncertain. Germline V gene data show CDR1 as SGHTA and CDR2 as FQGTGA. There are 14 residues in the CDR3. With 4 bases removed from V and 0 bases from J, the gap between germline ends came to 8 bases.

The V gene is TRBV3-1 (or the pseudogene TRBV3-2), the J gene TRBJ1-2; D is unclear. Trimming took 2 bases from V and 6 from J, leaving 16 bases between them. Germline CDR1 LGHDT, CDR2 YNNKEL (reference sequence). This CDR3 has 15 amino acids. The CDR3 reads CASSQMPGGLNGYTF. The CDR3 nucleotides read TGTGCCAGCAGCCAAATGCCCGGAGGGTTGAATGGCTACACCTTC.

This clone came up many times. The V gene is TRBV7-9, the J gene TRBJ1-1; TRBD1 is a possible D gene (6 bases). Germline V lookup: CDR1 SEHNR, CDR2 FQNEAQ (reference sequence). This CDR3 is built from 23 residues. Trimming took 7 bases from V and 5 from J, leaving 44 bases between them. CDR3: CASTTGRTRIRGGLRAGKTEAFF. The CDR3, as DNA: TGTGCCAGCACAACCGGCCGGACAAGGATCCGAGGGGGATTGAGGGCGGGTAAGACTGAAGCTTTCTTT.

In DNA, the CDR3 is TGTGCCAGCTCACCACAGGGGCCGTTGGAAAGAGCTAACTATGGCTACACCTTC. Translating it yields CASSPQGPLERANYGYTF. This rearrangement joins TRBV18 to TRBJ1-2, with TRBD1 as a possible D gene (5 bases). The germline V and J ends were trimmed by 1 base and 0 bases, with 18 bases remaining between them. The CDR3 totals 18 residues. Germline V lookup: CDR1 KGHSH, CDR2 LQKENI.

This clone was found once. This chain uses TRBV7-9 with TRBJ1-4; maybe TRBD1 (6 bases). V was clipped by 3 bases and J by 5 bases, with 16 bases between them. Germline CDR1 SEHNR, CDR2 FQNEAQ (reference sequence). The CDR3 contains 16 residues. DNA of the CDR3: TGTGCCAGCAGCTTCACCCCGGGCCAGGGGAATGAAAAACTGTTTTTT. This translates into CASSFTPGQGNEKLFF.

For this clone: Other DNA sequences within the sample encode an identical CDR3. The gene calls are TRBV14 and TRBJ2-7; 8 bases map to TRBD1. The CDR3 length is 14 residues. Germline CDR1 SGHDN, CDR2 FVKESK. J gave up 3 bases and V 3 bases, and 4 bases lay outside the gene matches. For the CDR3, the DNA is TGTGCCAGCAGCCATCGGACAGGGTACTACGAGCAGTACTTC. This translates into CASSHRTGYYEQYF.

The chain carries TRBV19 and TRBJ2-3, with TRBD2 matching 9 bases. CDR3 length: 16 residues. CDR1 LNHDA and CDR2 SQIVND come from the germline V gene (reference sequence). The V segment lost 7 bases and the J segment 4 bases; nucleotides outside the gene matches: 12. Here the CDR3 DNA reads TGTGCCAGTACCAATCGGGCGGGGGGGCCCGCAGATACGCAGTATTTT. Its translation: CASTNRAGGPADTQYF.

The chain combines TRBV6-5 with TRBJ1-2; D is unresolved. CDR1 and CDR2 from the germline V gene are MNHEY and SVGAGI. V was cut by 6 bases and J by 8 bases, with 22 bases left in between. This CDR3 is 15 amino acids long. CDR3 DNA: TGTGCCAGCAGAGCCCCCGGGATGAGGGTGGAAGGCTACACCTTC. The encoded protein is CASRAPGMRVEGYTF.

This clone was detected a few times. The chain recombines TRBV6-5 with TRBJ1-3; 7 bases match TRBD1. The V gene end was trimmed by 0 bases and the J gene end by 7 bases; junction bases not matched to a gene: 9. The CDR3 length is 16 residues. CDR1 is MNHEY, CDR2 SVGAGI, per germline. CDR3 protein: CASSYSRTGRLNTIYF. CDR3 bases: TGTGCCAGCAGTTACTCTAGGACAGGAAGGTTGAACACCATATATTTT.

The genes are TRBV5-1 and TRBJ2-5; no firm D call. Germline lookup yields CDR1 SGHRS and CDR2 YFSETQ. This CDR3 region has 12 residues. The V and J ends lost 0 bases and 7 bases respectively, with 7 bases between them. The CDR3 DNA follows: TGCGCCAGCAGCTTGGGTGCGTCGACCCAGTACTTC. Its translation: CASSLGASTQYF.

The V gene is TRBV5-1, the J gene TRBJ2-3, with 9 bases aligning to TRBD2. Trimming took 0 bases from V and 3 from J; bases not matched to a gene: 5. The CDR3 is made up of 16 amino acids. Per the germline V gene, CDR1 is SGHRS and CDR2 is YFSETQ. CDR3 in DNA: TGCGCCAGCAGCTTGGGAGCGGGAGGACTAACAGATACGCAGTATTTT. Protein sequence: CASSLGAGGLTDTQYF. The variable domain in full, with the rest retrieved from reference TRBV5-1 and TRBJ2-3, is KAGVTQTPRYLIKTRGQQVTLSCSPISGHRSVSWYQQTPGQGLQFLFEYFSETQRNKGNFPGRFSGRQFSNSRSEMNVSTLELGDSALYLCASSLGAGGLTDTQYFGPGTRLTVL.

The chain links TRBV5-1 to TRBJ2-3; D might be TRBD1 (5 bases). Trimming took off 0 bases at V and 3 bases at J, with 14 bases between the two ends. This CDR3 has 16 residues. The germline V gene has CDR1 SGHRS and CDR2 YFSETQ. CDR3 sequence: CASSLVSGIGTDTQYF. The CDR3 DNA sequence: TGCGCCAGCAGCTTGGTTTCAGGGATCGGAACAGATACGCAGTATTTT.

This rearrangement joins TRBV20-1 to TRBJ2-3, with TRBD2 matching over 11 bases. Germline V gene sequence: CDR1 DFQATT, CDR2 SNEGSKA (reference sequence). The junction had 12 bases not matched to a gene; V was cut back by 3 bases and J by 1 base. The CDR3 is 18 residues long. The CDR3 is CSASKTSGRVRGTDTQYF. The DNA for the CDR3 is TGCAGTGCTAGTAAAACTAGCGGGAGAGTTCGCGGCACAGATACGCAGTATTTT.

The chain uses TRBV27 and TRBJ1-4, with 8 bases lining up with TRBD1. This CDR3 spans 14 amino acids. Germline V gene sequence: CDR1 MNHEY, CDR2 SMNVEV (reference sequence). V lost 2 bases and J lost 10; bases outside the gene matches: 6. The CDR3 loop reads CASSLDRGFGKLFF. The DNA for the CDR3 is TGTGCCAGCAGTTTAGACAGGGGATTCGGAAAACTGTTTTTT.

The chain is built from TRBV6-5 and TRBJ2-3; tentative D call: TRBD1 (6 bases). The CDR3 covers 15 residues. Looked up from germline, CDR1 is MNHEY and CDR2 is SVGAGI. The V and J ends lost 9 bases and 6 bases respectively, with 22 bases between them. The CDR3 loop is CASEGRTGRGDTQYF. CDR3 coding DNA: TGTGCCAGTGAAGGAAGAACAGGGAGAGGGGATACGCAGTATTTT.

The CDR3 DNA follows: TGTGCCAGCAGCGTCCGGGACAGAGACATGAACACTGAAGCTTTCTTT. This sequence encodes CASSVRDRDMNTEAFF. The V and J genes are TRBV7-3 and TRBJ1-1; TRBD1 agrees at 7 bases. Germline lookup yields CDR1 SGHTA and CDR2 FQGTGA. Losses at the gene ends were 5 bases for V and 0 bases for J; bases not matched to a gene: 9. This CDR3 spans 16 amino acids.

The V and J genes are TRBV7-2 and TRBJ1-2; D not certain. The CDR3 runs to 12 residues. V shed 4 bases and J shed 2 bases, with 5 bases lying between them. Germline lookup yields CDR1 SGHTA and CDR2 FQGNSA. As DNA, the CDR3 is TGTGCCAGCAGCTACGCGAACTATGGCTACACCTTC. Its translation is CASSYANYGYTF.

CDR3 sequence reads: CASSDYSGGAGNEQFF. The CDR3 nucleotides are TGTGCCAGCAGCGACTATAGCGGGGGGGCCGGAAATGAGCAGTTCTTC. The chain recombines TRBV7-9 with TRBJ2-1, with 11 bases aligning to TRBD2. V shed 5 bases and J 7 bases; nucleotides not matched to a gene: 10. Germline loops: CDR1 SEHNR, CDR2 FQNEAQ (reference sequence). CDR3 length: 16 amino acids.

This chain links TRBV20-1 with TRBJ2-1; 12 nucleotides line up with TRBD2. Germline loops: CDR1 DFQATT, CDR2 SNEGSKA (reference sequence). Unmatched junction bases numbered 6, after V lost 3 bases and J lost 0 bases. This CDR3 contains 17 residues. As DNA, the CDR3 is TGCAGTGCTAGTGGACTAGCGGGACCAGGCTCCTACAATGAGCAGTTCTTC. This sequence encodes CSASGLAGPGSYNEQFF.

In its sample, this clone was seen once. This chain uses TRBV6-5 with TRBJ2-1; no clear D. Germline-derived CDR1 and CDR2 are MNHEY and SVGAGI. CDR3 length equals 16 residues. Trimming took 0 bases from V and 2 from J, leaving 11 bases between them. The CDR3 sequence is CASSYSATTAYNEQFF. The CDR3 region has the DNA TGTGCCAGCAGTTACTCTGCGACAACAGCCTACAATGAGCAGTTCTTC.

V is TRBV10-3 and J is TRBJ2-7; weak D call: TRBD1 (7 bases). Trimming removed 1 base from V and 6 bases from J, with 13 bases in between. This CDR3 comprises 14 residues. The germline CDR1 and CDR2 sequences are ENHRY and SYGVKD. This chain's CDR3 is CAISEFRGETEQYF. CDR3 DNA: TGTGCCATCAGTGAGTTCAGGGGGGAAACCGAGCAGTACTTC.

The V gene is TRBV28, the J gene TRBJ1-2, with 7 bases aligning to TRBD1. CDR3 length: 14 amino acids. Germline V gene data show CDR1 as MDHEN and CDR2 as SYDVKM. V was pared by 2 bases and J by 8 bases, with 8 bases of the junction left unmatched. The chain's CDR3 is CASSLSRQGVGYTF. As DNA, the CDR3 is TGTGCCAGCAGTTTAAGCCGACAGGGAGTGGGCTACACCTTC.

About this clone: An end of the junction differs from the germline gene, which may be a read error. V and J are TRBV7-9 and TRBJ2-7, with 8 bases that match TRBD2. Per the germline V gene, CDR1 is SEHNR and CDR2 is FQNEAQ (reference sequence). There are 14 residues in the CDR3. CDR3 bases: TGTGCCAGCAGCTTAGTCGAAGCGGGAGAGTTTTTAGACTTC. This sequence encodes CASSLVEAGEFLDF.

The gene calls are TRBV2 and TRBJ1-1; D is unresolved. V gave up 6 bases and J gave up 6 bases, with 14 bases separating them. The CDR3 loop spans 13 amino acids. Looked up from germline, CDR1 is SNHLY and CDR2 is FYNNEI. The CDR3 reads CASRAVPNSEAFF. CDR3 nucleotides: TGTGCCAGCAGAGCCGTCCCGAATTCTGAAGCTTTCTTT.

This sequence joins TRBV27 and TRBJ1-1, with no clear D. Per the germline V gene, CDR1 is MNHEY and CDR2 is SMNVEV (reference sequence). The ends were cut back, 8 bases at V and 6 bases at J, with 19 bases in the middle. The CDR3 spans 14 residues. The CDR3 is CASSPAGVNAEAFF. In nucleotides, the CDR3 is TGTGCCAGCTCGCCCGCCGGGGTAAACGCTGAAGCTTTCTTT.